These T cell receptor beta chains were read from a single sample in a study of CD8 T cells in Susac syndrome. TCRdb reanalysed the immunoSEQ multiplex PCR reads using MiXCR and keeps one entry per CDR3 protein. The table lists around 230,000 distinct CDR3 sequences, nearly 97% of them singletons. The sample was CD4+ T cells from PBMCs. All receptors come from a human donor with multiple sclerosis. The conserved cysteine and the conserved F or W are not part of the CDR3 here.

j_gene	v_gene	CDR3aa
TRBJ2-1	TRBV6-4	ASSVLASGRASEQF
TRBJ2-1	TRBV30	AATGTGGWSNEQF
TRBJ2-7	TRBV20-1	SARGAGATYEQY
TRBJ2-1	TRBV4-1	ASSQDKLFLSGSLYNEQF
TRBJ2-1	TRBV3-1	ASSQGRGASEQF
TRBJ2-4	TRBV3-1	ASSQDIRPNIQY
TRBJ2-1	TRBV7-9	ASSPDSGRREQF
TRBJ2-3	TRBV7-3	ASSLKSPTTDTQY
TRBJ2-1	TRBV27	ASSFLPLRERNEQF
TRBJ2-1	TRBV5-4	ASSLARSGRAIEQF
TRBJ2-4	TRBV2	ASSEGGTMNIQY
TRBJ2-6	TRBV29-1	SVVAGANVLT
TRBJ2-7	TRBV2	ASSVTLAGGHEQY
TRBJ2-7	TRBV11-2	ASSTTSGGGYEQY
TRBJ2-5	TRBV6-5	ASSYSTSSETQY
TRBJ2-5	TRBV6-5	ASSYLATRETQY
TRBJ2-1	TRBV29-1	SVELAVGTSGSGEQF
TRBJ2-7	TRBV28	ASSPFHEQY
TRBJ2-1	TRBV11-2	ASSGTTYNEQF
TRBJ2-7	TRBV3-1	ASSQGGRGYSYEQY
TRBJ2-7	TRBV5-4	ASSLWGRGSYEQY
TRBJ1-2	TRBV20-1	SARARGKGSYYGYT
TRBJ2-1	TRBV24-1	ATSDPAGPSGEQF
TRBJ2-2	TRBV20-1	SAISGRAGGELF
TRBJ2-5	TRBV9	ASSVGGLPARETQY
TRBJ2-7	TRBV20-1	SAQKGAGNSYEQY
TRBJ2-7	TRBV20-1	SARAGGLEQY
TRBJ2-1	TRBV29-1	SALQGIYEQF
TRBJ2-1	TRBV10-3	AISESENEQF
TRBJ2-2	TRBV9	ASSVDPERAGELF
TRBJ1-2	TRBV20-1	SARSGALNYGYT
TRBJ1-2	TRBV3-1	ASSQGGHYGYT
TRBJ2-2	TRBV6-5	ASSYPGTGGTGELF
TRBJ2-7	TRBV27	ASSLAGTGNYEQY
TRBJ2-1	TRBV14	ASSQPTSGHNEQF
TRBJ2-7	TRBV3-1	ASSQRTSQQY
TRBJ2-7	TRBV9	ASSVRADPYYEQY
TRBJ1-3	TRBV7-9	ASSKTGGSGNTIY
TRBJ2-5	TRBV3-1	ASSALRSQY
TRBJ1-1	TRBV29-1	SVAGTGGRYTEAF
TRBJ2-1	TRBV9	ASSSRPGLAGFTEQF
TRBJ2-6	TRBV28	ASSQGRASGANVLT
TRBJ2-1	TRBV10-3	AISSGLQRANNEQF
TRBJ2-3	TRBV3-1	ASSQDLGSTDTQY
TRBJ2-5	TRBV29-1	SVRAGGLETQY
TRBJ2-7	TRBV28	ASSVTGLSYEQY
TRBJ2-7	TRBV4-1	ASSQDIPGPGGSYEQY
TRBJ1-5	TRBV20-1	SARDPPGQGRQPQH
TRBJ2-3	TRBV4-2	ASASPDREDTQY
TRBJ1-1	TRBV6-5	ASSYTRGRDLNTEAF
TRBJ2-1	TRBV20-1	SARDHIRDTYNEQF
TRBJ2-2	TRBV12-3/TRBV12-4	ASSPRTRLTGELF
TRBJ1-2	TRBV7-9	ASSLGSVVGVYT
TRBJ2-5	TRBV7-2	ASSGKGSQETQY
TRBJ2-5	TRBV11-2	ASSLVSSQETQY